A single sample is the source of the 6 T cell receptor beta chains below, sequenced in a study of cytomegalovirus exposure and HLA in healthy donors. PCR amplification relied on 60 Vbeta primers (plus 13 Jbeta primers). Clones were sequenced by immunoSEQ multiplex PCR, and TCRdb holds only the in-frame ones, with some missing. This sample has fewer than 250,000 clones, with around 81% found just once. Sequencing used PBMCs. The receptors were sampled from a man younger than 35 in good health and CMV-seronegative.

The chain uses TRBV4-3 and TRBJ1-1, with 7 bases that match TRBD1. The CDR3 is 15 amino acids. Per germline, CDR1 LGHNA and CDR2 YSLEER. V lost 0 bases, J lost 5 bases, and 6 bases stayed unmatched. CDR3 sequence (DNA): TGCGCCAGCAGCCAAGACCGTGCACAGGGGACTGAAGCTTTCTTT. It codes for CASSQDRAQGTEAFF.

This rearrangement joins TRBV5-1 to TRBJ2-1, with D possibly TRBD2 on 5 matching bases. The CDR3 is 15 residues long. Germline CDR1 is SGHRS and CDR2 is YFSETQ. Trimming left V 6 bases short and J 10 bases short, with 23 bases between. CDR3 sequence reads: CASNPQGGRLGEQFF. Here the CDR3 DNA reads TGCGCCAGCAACCCCCAAGGAGGTAGGCTGGGGGAGCAGTTCTTC.

This clone was seen only a few times. V gene TRBV6-5 combines with J gene TRBJ1-2; TRBD1 matches 8 bases. There are 13 residues in the CDR3. The germline CDR1 and CDR2 sequences are MNHEY and SVGAGI. V was pared by 8 bases and J by 7 bases, with 9 bases of the junction left unmatched. The CDR3 nucleotides are TGTGCCAGCGATCCGGGACAGGCATTTGGCTACACCTTC. This translates into CASDPGQAFGYTF.

This clone was seen once. This chain links TRBV29-1 with TRBJ1-4; D remains unclear. From germline, CDR1 is SQVTM and CDR2 ANQGSEA. This CDR3 is built from 13 residues. Trimming cost V 7 bases and J 8 bases, with 17 bases left between them. CDR3 sequence: CSALRSSGEKLFF. The DNA for the CDR3 is TGCAGCGCTCTTCGGAGCTCTGGAGAAAAACTGTTTTTT.

The chain recombines TRBV28 with TRBJ2-7, with 11 bases aligning to TRBD1. Germline-derived CDR1 and CDR2 are MDHEN and SYDVKM. The J segment lost 2 bases and the V segment lost 5 bases, leaving 11 bases of the junction unmatched. The CDR3 runs 17 residues. The CDR3 region is CASSPGGQGALPYEQYF. In nucleotides, the CDR3 is TGTGCCAGCAGTCCGGGAGGACAGGGGGCCTTACCCTACGAGCAGTACTTC.

The rearrangement links TRBV14 to TRBJ2-3; 9 nucleotides line up with TRBD2. The germline CDR1 and CDR2 sequences are SGHDN and FVKESK. The CDR3 contains 16 residues. V lost 3 bases, J lost 1 base, and 5 bases stayed unmatched. DNA for the CDR3: TGTGCCAGCAGCCAGATCTTAGCGGGAGGCACAGATACGCAGTATTTT. Its translation: CASSQILAGGTDTQYF.